The 3 T cell receptor beta chains in this list originate from one sample, sequenced in a study of shared clonotypes between healthy human individuals. The table came from immunoSEQ multiplex PCR; TCRdb's copy has only in-frame clones and leaves some out. The table has about 2,500,000 clones, around nine tenths seen once. Material for sequencing was naive CD4+ T cells sorted from blood. Subset in this sample: CD45RA+ positively selected. Source of these receptors: a young man in good health.

The chain combines TRBV6-5 with TRBJ1-1, with D perhaps TRBD1 (6 bases). The CDR3 runs to 15 residues. Germline CDR1 is MNHEY and CDR2 is SVGAGI. V was trimmed by 0 bases and J by 1 base, leaving 9 bases between them. CDR3: CASSYSRGSNTEAFF. The CDR3, as DNA: TGTGCCAGCAGTTACTCGAGGGGGTCGAACACTGAAGCTTTCTTT.

This chain uses TRBV7-9 with TRBJ2-3; D is ambiguous. Trimming stripped 1 base from V and 4 bases from J, with 9 bases between. This CDR3 comprises 14 residues. Germline CDR1 SEHNR, CDR2 FQNEAQ (reference sequence). CDR3 in DNA: TGTGCCAGCAGCTTAGTAGGCCCGCCAGATACGCAGTATTTT. This encodes CASSLVGPPDTQYF.

The chain employs TRBV18 and TRBJ1-3, with 9 bases matching TRBD1. Germline-derived CDR1 and CDR2 are KGHSH and LQKENI. This CDR3 has 15 amino acids. With V trimmed by 2 bases and J by 4 bases, 3 bases remained unmatched. DNA of the CDR3: TGTGCCAGCTCACCAACAGGGGGCGACGGAAACACCATATATTTT. This gives the protein CASSPTGGDGNTIYF. Filled out from reference TRBV18 and TRBJ1-3, the complete variable domain reads NAGVMQNPRHLVRRRGQEARLRCSPMKGHSHVYWYRQLPEEGLKFMVYLQKENIIDESGMPKERFSAEFPKEGPSILRIQQVVRGDSAAYFCASSPTGGDGNTIYFGEGSWLTVV.